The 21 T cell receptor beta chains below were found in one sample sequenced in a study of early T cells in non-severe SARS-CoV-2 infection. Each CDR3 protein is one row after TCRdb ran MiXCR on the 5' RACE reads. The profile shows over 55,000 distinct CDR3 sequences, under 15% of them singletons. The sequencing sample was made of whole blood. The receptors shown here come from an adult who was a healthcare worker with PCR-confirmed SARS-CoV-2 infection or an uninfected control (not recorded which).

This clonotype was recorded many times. The CDR3 DNA is TGCAGCGACACGACAGGGTATAACAGGAATGAGCAGTTCTTC. It is translated as CSDTTGYNRNEQFF. The chain recombines TRBV29-1 with TRBJ2-1, with 7 bases lining up with TRBD1. CDR3 size: 14 residues. Germline trimming cut 7 bases from V and 7 bases from J; bases unmatched to any gene: 13. The germline gives CDR1 SQVTM, CDR2 ANQGSEA.

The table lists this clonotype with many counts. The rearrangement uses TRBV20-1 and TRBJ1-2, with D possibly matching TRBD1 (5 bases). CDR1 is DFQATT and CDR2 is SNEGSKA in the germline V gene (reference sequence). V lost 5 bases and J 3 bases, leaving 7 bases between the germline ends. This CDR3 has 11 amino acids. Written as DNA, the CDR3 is TGCAGTGCTGGGGGGGACTATGGCTACACCTTC. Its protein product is CSAGGDYGYTF.

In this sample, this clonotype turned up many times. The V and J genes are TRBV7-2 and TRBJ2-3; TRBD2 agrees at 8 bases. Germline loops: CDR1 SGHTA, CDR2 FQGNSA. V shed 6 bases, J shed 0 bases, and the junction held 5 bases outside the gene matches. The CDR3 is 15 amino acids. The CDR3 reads CASRTLAASTDTQYF. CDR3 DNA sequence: TGTGCCAGCAGGACACTAGCGGCTAGCACAGATACGCAGTATTTT. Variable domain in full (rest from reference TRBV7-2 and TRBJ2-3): GAGVSQSPSNKVTEKGKDVELRCDPISGHTALYWYRQSLGQGLEFLIYFQGNSAPDKSGLPSDRFSAERTGGSVSTLTIQRTQQEDSAVYLCASRTLAASTDTQYFGPGTRLTVL.

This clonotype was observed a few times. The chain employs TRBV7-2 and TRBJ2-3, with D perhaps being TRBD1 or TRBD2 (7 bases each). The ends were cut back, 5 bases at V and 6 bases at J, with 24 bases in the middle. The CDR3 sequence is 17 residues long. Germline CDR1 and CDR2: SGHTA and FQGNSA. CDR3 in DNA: TGTGCCAGCAGCCCGAGGGAGGGACAGATACTTCGGGATACGCAGTATTTT. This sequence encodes CASSPREGQILRDTQYF.

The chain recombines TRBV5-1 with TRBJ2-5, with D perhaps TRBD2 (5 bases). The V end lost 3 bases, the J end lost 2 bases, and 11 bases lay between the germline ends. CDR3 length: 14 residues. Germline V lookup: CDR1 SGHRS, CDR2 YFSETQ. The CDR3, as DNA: TGCGCCAGCAGCTCGCGAGGGCAACAAGAGACCCAGTACTTC. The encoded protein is CASSSRGQQETQYF.

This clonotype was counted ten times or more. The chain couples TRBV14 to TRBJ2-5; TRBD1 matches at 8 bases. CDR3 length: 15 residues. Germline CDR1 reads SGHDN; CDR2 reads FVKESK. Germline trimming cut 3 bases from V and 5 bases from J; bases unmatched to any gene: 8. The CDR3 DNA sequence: TGTGCCAGCAGCCACCCCGGACAGGGTGGCGAGACCCAGTACTTC. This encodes CASSHPGQGGETQYF.

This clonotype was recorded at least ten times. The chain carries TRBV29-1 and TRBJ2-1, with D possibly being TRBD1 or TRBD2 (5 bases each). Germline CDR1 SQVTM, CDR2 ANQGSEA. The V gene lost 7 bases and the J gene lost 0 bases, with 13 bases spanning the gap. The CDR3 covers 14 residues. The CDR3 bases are TGCAGCGAGGCAGGGAGCAACTCCTACAATGAGCAGTTCTTC. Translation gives CSEAGSNSYNEQFF.

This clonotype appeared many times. CDR3 protein: CASSPSLAGVDEQYF. In DNA form, the CDR3 reads TGTGCCAGCAGCCCCTCACTAGCGGGAGTCGACGAGCAGTACTTC. V is TRBV9 and J is TRBJ2-7; 11 bases fit TRBD2. Germline assignment: CDR1 SGDLS and CDR2 YYNGEE. J gave up 5 bases and V 4 bases, and 8 bases lay outside the gene matches. The CDR3 spans 15 residues. Variable domain in full (rest from reference TRBV9 and TRBJ2-7): DSGVTQTPKHLITATGQRVTLRCSPRSGDLSVYWYQQSLDQGLQFLIQYYNGEERAKGNILERFSAQQFPDLHSELNLSSLELGDSALYFCASSPSLAGVDEQYFGPGTRLTVT.

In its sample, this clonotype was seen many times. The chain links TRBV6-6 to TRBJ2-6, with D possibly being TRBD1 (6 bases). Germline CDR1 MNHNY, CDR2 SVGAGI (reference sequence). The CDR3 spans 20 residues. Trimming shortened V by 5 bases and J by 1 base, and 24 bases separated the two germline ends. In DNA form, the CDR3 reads TGTGCCAGCAGTGACCTCACACCAGGACAGCCCGGGTCTGGGGCCAACGTCCTGACTTTC. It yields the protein CASSDLTPGQPGSGANVLTF.

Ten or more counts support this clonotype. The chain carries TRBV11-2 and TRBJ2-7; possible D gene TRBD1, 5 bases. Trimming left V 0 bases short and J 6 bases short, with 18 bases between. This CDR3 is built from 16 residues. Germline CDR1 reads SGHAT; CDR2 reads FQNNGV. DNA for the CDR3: TGTGCCAGCAGCTTAGATTCGGGTCCACCTAGGGGCGAGCAGTACTTC. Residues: CASSLDSGPPRGEQYF.

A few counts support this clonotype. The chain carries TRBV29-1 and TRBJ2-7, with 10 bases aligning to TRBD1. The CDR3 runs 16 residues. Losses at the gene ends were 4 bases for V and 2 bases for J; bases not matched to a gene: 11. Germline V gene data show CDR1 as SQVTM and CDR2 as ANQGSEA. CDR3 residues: CSVGGTWDRGTYEQYF. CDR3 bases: TGCAGCGTTGGAGGGACGTGGGACAGGGGAACCTACGAGCAGTACTTC.

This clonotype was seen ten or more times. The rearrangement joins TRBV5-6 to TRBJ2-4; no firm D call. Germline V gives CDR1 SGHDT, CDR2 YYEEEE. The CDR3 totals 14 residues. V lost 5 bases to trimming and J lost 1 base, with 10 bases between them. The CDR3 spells CASRTNQAKNIQYF. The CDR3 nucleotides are TGTGCCAGCAGGACGAACCAGGCCAAAAACATTCAGTACTTC.

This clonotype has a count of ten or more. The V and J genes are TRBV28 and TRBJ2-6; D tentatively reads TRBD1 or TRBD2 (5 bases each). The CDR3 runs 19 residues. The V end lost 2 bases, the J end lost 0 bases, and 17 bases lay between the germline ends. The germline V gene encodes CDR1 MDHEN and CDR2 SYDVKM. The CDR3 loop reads CASSLRRRGPISGANVLTF. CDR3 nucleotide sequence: TGTGCCAGCAGTTTACGTCGTAGGGGACCCATCTCTGGGGCCAACGTCCTGACTTTC.

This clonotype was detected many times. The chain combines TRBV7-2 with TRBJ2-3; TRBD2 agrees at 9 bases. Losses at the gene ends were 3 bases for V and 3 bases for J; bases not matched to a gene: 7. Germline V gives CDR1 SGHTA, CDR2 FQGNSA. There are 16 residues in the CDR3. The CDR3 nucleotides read TGTGCCAGCAGCTTTGCCCGGCTAGCGGGGACAGATACGCAGTATTTT. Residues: CASSFARLAGTDTQYF.

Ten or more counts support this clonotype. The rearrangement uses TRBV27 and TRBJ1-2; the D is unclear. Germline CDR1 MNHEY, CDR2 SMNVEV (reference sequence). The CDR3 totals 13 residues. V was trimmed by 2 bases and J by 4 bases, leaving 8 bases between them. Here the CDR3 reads CASSLRQTYGYTF. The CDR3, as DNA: TGTGCCAGCAGTTTAAGGCAAACCTATGGCTACACCTTC.

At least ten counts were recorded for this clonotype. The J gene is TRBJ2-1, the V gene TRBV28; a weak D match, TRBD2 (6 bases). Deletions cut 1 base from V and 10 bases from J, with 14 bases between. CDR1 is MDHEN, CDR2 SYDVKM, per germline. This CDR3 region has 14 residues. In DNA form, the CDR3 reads TGTGCCAGCAGTTTATCGTCTCTAGCGTCCGAGCAGTTCTTC. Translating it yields CASSLSSLASEQFF.

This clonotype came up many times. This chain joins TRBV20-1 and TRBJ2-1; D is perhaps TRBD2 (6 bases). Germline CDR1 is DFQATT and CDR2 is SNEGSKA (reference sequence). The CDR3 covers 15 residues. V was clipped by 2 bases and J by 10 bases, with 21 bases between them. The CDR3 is CSARSGGMGVREQFF. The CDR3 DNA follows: TGCAGTGCTAGATCCGGAGGGATGGGTGTAAGGGAGCAGTTCTTC.

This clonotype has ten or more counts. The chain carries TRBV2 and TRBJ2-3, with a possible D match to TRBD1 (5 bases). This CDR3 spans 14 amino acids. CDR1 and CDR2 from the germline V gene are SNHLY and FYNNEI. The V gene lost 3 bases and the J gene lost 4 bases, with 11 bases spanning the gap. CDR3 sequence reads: CASSERQGPDTQYF. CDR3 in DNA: TGTGCCAGCAGTGAGAGGCAGGGCCCAGATACGCAGTATTTT.

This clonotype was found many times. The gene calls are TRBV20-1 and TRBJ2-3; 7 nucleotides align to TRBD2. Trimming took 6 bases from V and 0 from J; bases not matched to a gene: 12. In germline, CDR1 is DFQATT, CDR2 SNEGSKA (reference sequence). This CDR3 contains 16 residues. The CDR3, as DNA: TGCAGTGCGGACCGGACTAGTCCTGACAGCACAGATACGCAGTATTTT. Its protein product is CSADRTSPDSTDTQYF.

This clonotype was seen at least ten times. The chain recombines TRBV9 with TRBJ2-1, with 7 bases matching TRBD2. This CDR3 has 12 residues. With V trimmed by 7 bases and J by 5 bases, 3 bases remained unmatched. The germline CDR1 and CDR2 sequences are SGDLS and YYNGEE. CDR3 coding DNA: TGTGCCAGCTCTCTAGCGGACAATGAGCAGTTCTTC. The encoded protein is CASSLADNEQFF.

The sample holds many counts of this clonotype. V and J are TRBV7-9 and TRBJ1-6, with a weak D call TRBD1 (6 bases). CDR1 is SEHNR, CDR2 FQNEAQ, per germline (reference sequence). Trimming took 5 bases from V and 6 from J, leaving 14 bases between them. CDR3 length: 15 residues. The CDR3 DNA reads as TGTGCCAGCAGCCCAGCACAGGGAGGTAATTCACCCCTCCACTTT. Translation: CASSPAQGGNSPLHF.